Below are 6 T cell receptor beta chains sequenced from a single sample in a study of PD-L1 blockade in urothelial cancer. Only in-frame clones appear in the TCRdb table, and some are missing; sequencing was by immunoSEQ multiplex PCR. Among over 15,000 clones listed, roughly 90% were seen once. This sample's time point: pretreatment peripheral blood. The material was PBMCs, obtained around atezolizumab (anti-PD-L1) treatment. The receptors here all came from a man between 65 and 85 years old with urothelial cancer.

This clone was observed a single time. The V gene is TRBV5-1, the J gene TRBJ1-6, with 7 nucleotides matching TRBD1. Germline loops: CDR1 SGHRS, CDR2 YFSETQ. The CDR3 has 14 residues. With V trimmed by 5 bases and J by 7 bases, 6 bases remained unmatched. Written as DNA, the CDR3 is TGCGCCAGCAGGGCCGGGACAGTAAATTCACCCCTCCACTTT. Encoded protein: CASRAGTVNSPLHF.

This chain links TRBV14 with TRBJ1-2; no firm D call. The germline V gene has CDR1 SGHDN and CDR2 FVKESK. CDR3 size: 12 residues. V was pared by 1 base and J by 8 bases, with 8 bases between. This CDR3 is CASSQAEQGYTF. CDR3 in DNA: TGTGCCAGCAGCCAAGCAGAACAAGGCTACACCTTC.

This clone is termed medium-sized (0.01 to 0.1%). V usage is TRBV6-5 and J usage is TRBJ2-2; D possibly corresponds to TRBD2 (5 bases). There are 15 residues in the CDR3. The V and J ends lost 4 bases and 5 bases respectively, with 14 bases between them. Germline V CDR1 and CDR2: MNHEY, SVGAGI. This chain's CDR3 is CASSSSGGTTGELFF. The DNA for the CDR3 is TGTGCCAGCAGTTCCTCAGGAGGAACGACCGGGGAGCTGTTTTTT.

The CDR3 is CAIGGQHQAEAFF. CDR3 nucleotides: TGTGCCATTGGAGGGCAACACCAGGCTGAAGCTTTCTTT. This chain uses TRBV19 with TRBJ1-1; D not resolved. Germline CDR1 LNHDA, CDR2 SQIVND (reference sequence). Trimming stripped 10 bases from V and 6 bases from J, with 18 bases between. The CDR3 is 13 amino acids.

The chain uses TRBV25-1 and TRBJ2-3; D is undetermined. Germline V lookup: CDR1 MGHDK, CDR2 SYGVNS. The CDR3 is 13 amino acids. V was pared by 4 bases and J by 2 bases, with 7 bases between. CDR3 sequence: CASSGDSTDTQYF. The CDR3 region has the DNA TGTGCCAGCAGTGGCGACTCCACAGATACGCAGTATTTT.

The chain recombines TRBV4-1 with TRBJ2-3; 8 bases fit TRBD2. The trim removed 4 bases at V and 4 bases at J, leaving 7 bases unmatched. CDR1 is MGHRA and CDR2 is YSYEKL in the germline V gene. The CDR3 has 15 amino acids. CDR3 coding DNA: TGCGCCAGCAGCCCCGGGACTAGTGGCGCAGATACGCAGTATTTT. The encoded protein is CASSPGTSGADTQYF.